The rows below give T cell receptor beta chains drawn from one sample of a study of control samples from healthy donors and cancer patients. Profiling relied on immunoSEQ multiplex PCR, and the TCRdb table lists in-frame clones only, not all of them. The sample has approximately 170,000 clones, about nine tenths seen once. Material for sequencing was blood. Receptors were obtained from a woman in her 30s in good health. Both conserved end residues are part of each CDR3. The order of the fields is V gene, J gene, clone size, D gene, CDR3 protein, CDR3 DNA. A D gene is named only where the DNA matches it firmly. Only some rows state a clone size, as once, few, many or a class for expanded clones.

TRBV9	TRBJ2-3	NA	NA	CASSVAQRPTDTQYF	TGTGCCAGCAGCGTAGCGCAGCGGCCCACAGATACGCAGTATTTT
TRBV5-1	TRBJ1-2	once	TRBD1	CASSFGQGAGGYTF	TGCGCCAGCAGCTTTGGACAGGGGGCCGGGGGCTACACCTTC
TRBV14	TRBJ2-7	NA	NA	CASSQGQVEQYF	TGTGCCAGCAGCCAAGGACAGGTCGAGCAGTACTTC
TRBV6-2/TRBV6-3	TRBJ2-2	NA	NA	CASSARDTGELFF	TGTGCCAGCAGTGCCCGGGACACCGGGGAGCTGTTTTTT
TRBV2	TRBJ1-3	NA	NA	CASSVGREGNTIYF	TGTGCCAGCAGTGTTGGAAGGGAAGGAAACACCATATATTTT
TRBV4-2	TRBJ1-4	NA	NA	CASSQTETNEKLFF	TGTGCCAGCAGCCAAACAGAAACTAATGAAAAACTGTTTTTT
TRBV6-4	TRBJ2-3	once	NA	CASSRTSEGTDTQYF	TGTGCCAGCAGTCGAACTTCGGAGGGCACAGATACGCAGTATTTT
TRBV9	TRBJ1-3	NA	TRBD1	CASSAQGAASGNTIYF	TGTGCCAGCAGCGCACAGGGGGCGGCCTCTGGAAACACCATATATTTT
TRBV5-1	TRBJ2-1	NA	TRBD2	CASSWGAGSNNEQFF	TGCGCCAGCAGCTGGGGAGCGGGGTCTAACAATGAGCAGTTCTTC
TRBV11-2	TRBJ2-1	NA	NA	CASSLAGNEQFF	TGTGCCAGCAGCTTAGCGGGGAATGAGCAGTTCTTC
TRBV11-2	TRBJ2-1	NA	TRBD1	CASSTRQGGFYNEQFF	TGTGCCAGCAGCACACGACAGGGGGGTTTCTACAATGAGCAGTTCTTC
TRBV12-3/TRBV12-4	TRBJ2-5	NA	NA	CASSFVGETQYF	TGTGCCAGCAGTTTTGTGGGAGAGACCCAGTACTTC
TRBV14	TRBJ1-2	NA	NA	CASSRTGYYGYTF	TGTGCCAGCAGCCGAACAGGGTATTATGGCTACACCTTC
TRBV6-2/TRBV6-3	TRBJ2-1	once	NA	CASSSLYNEQFF	TGTGCCAGCAGTTCTCTATACAATGAGCAGTTCTTC
TRBV11-2	TRBJ2-1	once	TRBD1	CASRSPGQGASGRAYEQFF	TGTGCCAGCAGATCCCCGGGACAGGGGGCAAGCGGGAGGGCCTATGAGCAGTTCTTC
TRBV5-1	TRBJ1-4	NA	TRBD1	CASSLAGGGNEKLFF	TGCGCCAGCAGCTTGGCAGGGGGCGGGAATGAAAAACTGTTTTTT
TRBV6-5	TRBJ2-1	NA	NA	CASSYSVNNEQFF	TGTGCCAGCAGTTACTCGGTAAACAATGAGCAGTTCTTC
TRBV18	TRBJ1-2	NA	TRBD1	CASSPRTGVGYTF	TGTGCCAGCTCACCTAGGACAGGGGTTGGCTACACCTTC
TRBV28	TRBJ1-2	NA	NA	CASSEPNYGYTF	TGTGCCAGCAGTGAACCTAACTATGGCTACACCTTC
TRBV28	TRBJ1-3	once	NA	CASSLRLSGNTIYF	TGTGCCAGCAGTTTAAGACTCTCTGGAAACACCATATATTTT
TRBV18	TRBJ1-5	NA	NA	CASSDTNSNQPQHF	TGTGCCAGCTCAGACACAAATAGCAATCAGCCCCAGCATTTT
TRBV5-1	TRBJ2-3	NA	TRBD2	CASSLGASGTDTQYF	TGCGCCAGCAGCTTGGGAGCTAGCGGGACAGATACGCAGTATTTT